One and the same sample provided the 21 T cell receptor beta chains below, sequenced in a study of T cell responses to AZD1222 COVID-19 vaccine. This table comes from immunoSEQ multiplex PCR, and its TCRdb copy is limited to in-frame clones, with some not included. The sample carries 85,000 to 130,000 clones, 75% to 90% recorded once. Sequencing used peripheral blood, obtained on day 0 of AZD1222 vaccination. These receptors were collected from an adult in good health.

J is TRBJ2-3 and V is TRBV12-1; the table names TRBD2, a call not compared with the DNA. TRBV12-1 is given as a pseudogene. The CDR3 loop spans 17 amino acids. The CDR3 here is CASSYPSGTSITDTQYF. The CDR3 region has the DNA TGTGCCAGCAGCTACCCATCCGGGACTAGTATAACAGATACGCAGTATTTT.

The gene calls are TRBV28 and TRBJ1-5; D call uncertain. This CDR3 has 14 amino acids. V lost 6 bases to trimming and J lost 7 bases, with 16 bases between them. The germline V gene encodes CDR1 MDHEN and CDR2 SYDVKM. Here the CDR3 reads CASSPPGLLQPQHF. CDR3 in DNA: TGTGCCAGCAGCCCCCCCGGTCTCCTACAGCCCCAGCATTTT. Looking up the rest from reference TRBV28 and TRBJ1-5 gives the full variable domain: DVKVTQSSRYLVKRTGEKVFLECVQDMDHENMFWYRQDPGLGLRLIYFSYDVKMKEKGDIPEGYSVSREKKERFSLILESASTNQTSMYLCASSPPGLLQPQHFGDGTRLSIL.

The chain combines TRBV28 with TRBJ2-7, with D possibly being TRBD1 (6 bases). The length of the CDR3 is 15 residues. Germline V gene sequence: CDR1 MDHEN, CDR2 SYDVKM. Trimming removed 6 bases from V and 0 bases from J, with 15 bases in between. CDR3 in DNA: TGTGCCAGCAGATATAGACAGGTGAGCTCCTACGAGCAGTACTTC. Translated: CASRYRQVSSYEQYF.

The chain links TRBV7-2 to TRBJ2-5; D is possibly TRBD1 (5 bases). CDR3 length: 13 amino acids. From germline, CDR1 is SGHTA and CDR2 FQGNSA. V lost 6 bases to trimming and J lost 4 bases, with 12 bases between them. The chain's CDR3 is CASRQMGPETQYF. The CDR3 nucleotides read TGTGCCAGCAGACAAATGGGGCCAGAGACCCAGTACTTC.

J is TRBJ1-1 and V is TRBV27, with unresolved D. The CDR3 runs to 14 residues. Looked up from germline, CDR1 is MNHEY and CDR2 is SMNVEV (reference sequence). V shed 2 bases and J shed 2 bases, with 9 bases lying between them. As DNA, the CDR3 is TGTGCCAGCAGTTTAGGCCGCCTTAACACTGAAGCTTTCTTT. This sequence encodes CASSLGRLNTEAFF.

The chain couples TRBV7-9 to TRBJ1-4; no clear D. The V end lost 1 base, the J end lost 8 bases, and 14 bases lay between the germline ends. CDR1 is SEHNR, CDR2 FQNEAQ, per germline (reference sequence). The CDR3 runs 15 residues. CDR3 sequence reads: CASSLGAGVGEKLFF. In DNA form, the CDR3 reads TGTGCCAGCAGCTTAGGTGCGGGTGTAGGGGAAAAACTGTTTTTT.

The chain carries TRBV6-5 and TRBJ1-3; TRBD1 is a possible D gene (6 bases). Per germline, CDR1 MNHEY and CDR2 SVGAGI. The CDR3 totals 15 residues. The V gene lost 5 bases and the J gene lost 2 bases, with 13 bases spanning the gap. CDR3 nucleotide sequence: TGTGCCAGCAGTCCCCATAGGGGGACTGGAAACACCATATATTTT. It yields the protein CASSPHRGTGNTIYF.

V is TRBV3-1 (or the pseudogene TRBV3-2) and J is TRBJ2-1; TRBD2 agrees at 10 bases. Germline lookup yields CDR1 LGHDT and CDR2 YNNKEL (reference sequence). The ends lost 6 bases at V and 15 bases at J; junction bases unmatched: 11. The CDR3 sequence is 13 residues long. CDR3 in DNA: TGTGCCAGCAGGGGGACTGGACTAGCGGCTTCGTTCTTC. This sequence encodes CASRGTGLAASFF.

The gene calls are TRBV19 and TRBJ2-3; 10 bases line up with TRBD2. Germline V gives CDR1 LNHDA, CDR2 SQIVND (reference sequence). V was pared by 4 bases and J by 5 bases, with 9 bases of the junction left unmatched. The CDR3 has 16 residues. This chain's CDR3 is CASSSGLAGAGDTQYF. DNA for the CDR3: TGTGCCAGTAGTAGTGGCCTAGCGGGAGCGGGAGATACGCAGTATTTT.

Of note for this clone: One end of the junction does not line up with germline, which may come from a read error. The chain employs TRBV6-2 or TRBV6-3 and TRBJ2-3; D gene uncertain. Looked up from germline, CDR1 is MNHEY and CDR2 is SVGEGT. The CDR3 spans 15 residues. Here the CDR3 DNA reads TGTGCCAGCAGTGACTCTCCAAACCTTGGATATGGGCAGTATTTT. It encodes CASSDSPNLGYGQYF.

J is TRBJ2-3 and V is TRBV5-6, with TRBD2 matching over 8 bases. CDR1 is SGHDT, CDR2 YYEEEE, per germline. V gave up 1 base and J gave up 4 bases; unmatched junction bases: 5. CDR3 size: 15 residues. The CDR3 region has the DNA TGTGCCAGCAGCTTGTGGCTAGCGGGCGCAGATACGCAGTATTTT. This codes for CASSLWLAGADTQYF.

The gene calls are TRBV28 and TRBJ2-7; D is undetermined. Germline lookup yields CDR1 MDHEN and CDR2 SYDVKM. The length of the CDR3 is 14 residues. V gave up 0 bases and J gave up 3 bases, with 9 bases separating them. The CDR3 loop reads CASSLWANLYEQYF. The DNA of the CDR3 is TGTGCCAGCAGTTTATGGGCAAACCTCTACGAGCAGTACTTC. Drawing the rest from reference TRBV28 and TRBJ2-7, the complete variable domain is DVKVTQSSRYLVKRTGEKVFLECVQDMDHENMFWYRQDPGLGLRLIYFSYDVKMKEKGDIPEGYSVSREKKERFSLILESASTNQTSMYLCASSLWANLYEQYFGPGTRLTVT.

The V gene is TRBV6-1, the J gene TRBJ1-6; D remains unclear. Deletions cut 3 bases from V and 7 bases from J, with 7 bases between. The CDR3 totals 13 residues. Germline CDR1 reads MNHNS; CDR2 reads SASEGT. The CDR3 nucleotides are TGTGCCAGCAGTGAGTTGGGAAATTCACCCCTCCACTTT. It codes for CASSELGNSPLHF.

This chain links TRBV2 with TRBJ2-2; 11 bases align to TRBD2. J lost 1 base, V lost 6 bases, and 1 base had no gene match. The CDR3 runs 15 residues. The germline CDR1 and CDR2 sequences are SNHLY and FYNNEI. CDR3 protein: CASRLAGVNTGELFF. In DNA, the CDR3 is TGTGCCAGCAGACTAGCGGGGGTGAACACCGGGGAGCTGTTTTTT.

The chain uses TRBV2 and TRBJ2-7, with 7 bases fitting TRBD2. Germline V gives CDR1 SNHLY, CDR2 FYNNEI. With 5 bases clipped from V and 0 bases from J, the junction kept 4 bases outside the gene matches. The CDR3 is made up of 14 amino acids. This CDR3 is CASSIGTTSYEQYF. The CDR3 DNA reads as TGTGCCAGCAGTATCGGGACTACCTCCTACGAGCAGTACTTC. Full variable domain (remainder filled in from reference TRBV2 and TRBJ2-7): EPEVTQTPSHQVTQMGQEVILRCVPISNHLYFYWYRQILGQKVEFLVSFYNNEISEKSEIFDDQFSVERPDGSNFTLKIRSTKLEDSAMYFCASSIGTTSYEQYFGPGTRLTVT.

V usage is TRBV6-6 and J usage is TRBJ2-3; D may be TRBD2 (6 bases). Germline V CDR1 and CDR2: MNHNY, SVGAGI (reference sequence). This CDR3 region has 15 residues. V was shortened by 4 bases and J by 0 bases, with 11 bases between the two germline ends. The CDR3 bases are TGTGCCAGCAGTTCGTTCGGAGGGAGCACAGATACGCAGTATTTT. This codes for CASSSFGGSTDTQYF.

This chain uses TRBV15 with TRBJ2-1; no firm D call. The CDR3 length is 14 residues. Trimming removed 3 bases at V and 5 bases at J, with 11 bases between. Germline V gene data show CDR1 as LNHNV and CDR2 as YYDKDF (reference sequence). CDR3: CATSRTATNNEQFF. CDR3 DNA sequence: TGTGCCACCAGCAGGACTGCCACCAACAATGAGCAGTTCTTC. Together with reference TRBV15 and TRBJ2-1, the CDR3 gives the full variable domain: DAMVIQNPRYQVTQFGKPVTLSCSQTLNHNVMYWYQQKSSQAPKLLFHYYDKDFNNEADTPDNFQSRRPNTSFCFLDIRSPGLGDTAMYLCATSRTATNNEQFFGPGTRLTVL.

The chain joins TRBV11-2 to TRBJ2-7; 10 bases fit TRBD2. V lost 5 bases to trimming and J lost 3 bases; unmatched junction nucleotides: 7. CDR3 length: 15 residues. CDR1 and CDR2 from the germline V gene are SGHAT and FQNNGV. The CDR3, as DNA: TGTGCCAGCAGCCCCCGTCGACTAGCGGGCTACGAGCAGTACTTC. Amino acids: CASSPRRLAGYEQYF.

The rearrangement links TRBV21-1 to TRBJ1-2. TRBV21-1 counts as a pseudogene. There are 14 residues in the CDR3. The chain's CDR3 is CASSEAGEGYGYTF. As DNA, the CDR3 is TGTGCCAGCAGCGAGGCCGGGGAGGGCTATGGCTACACCTTC.

The chain links TRBV28 to TRBJ1-1; D remains ambiguous. This CDR3 has 13 residues. With 9 bases removed from V and 1 base from J, the gap between germline ends came to 12 bases. Germline V gene data show CDR1 as MDHEN and CDR2 as SYDVKM. The DNA for the CDR3 is TGTGCCAGTCAGGTGGCGGGGAACACTGAAGCTTTCTTT. This gives the protein CASQVAGNTEAFF.

In DNA form, the CDR3 reads TGTGCCAGCAGCTTGGTTGGGGGAGAGCAGTTCTTC. Encoded protein: CASSLVGGEQFF. The rearrangement uses TRBV5-6 and TRBJ2-1; perhaps D is TRBD1 or TRBD2 (5 bases each). This CDR3 contains 12 residues. The ends were cut back, 0 bases at V and 10 bases at J, with 8 bases in the middle. Germline assignment: CDR1 SGHDT and CDR2 YYEEEE.